The source of this TCR beta chain is a study of vaccination effects on CD4 cells after COVID-19. Assay: immunoSEQ multiplex PCR; the TCRdb copy retains only in-frame clones and omits some. Counted here are about 38,000 clones, approximately 84% occurring once; the ten biggest clones make up less than 2%. A note on this clone: Its antigen is unknown.

The V gene lost 7 bases and the J gene lost 0 bases, with 7 bases spanning the gap. CDR3 length: 13 amino acids. In germline, CDR1 is SGHRS, CDR2 YFSETQ. Viral peptide pools were used in the ViraFEST assay to expand antigen-specific CD4+ T cells, and sequencing came afterward. Following culture for around 9 days, CD4+ T cells were isolated. Two doses of BNT162b2 or mRNA-1273 vaccine were administered to participants. Material: CD4+ T cells from PBMCs cultured with HCoV-NL63 spike peptides, obtained after COVID-19 vaccination. This chain joins TRBV5-1 and TRBJ2-2; D remains ambiguous. The TCR sequence derives from a human donor who received a COVID-19 vaccine. Some clones in this sample may be carry-over from other donors' samples. The CDR3 DNA reads TGCGCCAGCTCTGGTCCGAACACCGGGGAGCTGTTTTTT. Amino acid sequence: CASSGPNTGELFF.